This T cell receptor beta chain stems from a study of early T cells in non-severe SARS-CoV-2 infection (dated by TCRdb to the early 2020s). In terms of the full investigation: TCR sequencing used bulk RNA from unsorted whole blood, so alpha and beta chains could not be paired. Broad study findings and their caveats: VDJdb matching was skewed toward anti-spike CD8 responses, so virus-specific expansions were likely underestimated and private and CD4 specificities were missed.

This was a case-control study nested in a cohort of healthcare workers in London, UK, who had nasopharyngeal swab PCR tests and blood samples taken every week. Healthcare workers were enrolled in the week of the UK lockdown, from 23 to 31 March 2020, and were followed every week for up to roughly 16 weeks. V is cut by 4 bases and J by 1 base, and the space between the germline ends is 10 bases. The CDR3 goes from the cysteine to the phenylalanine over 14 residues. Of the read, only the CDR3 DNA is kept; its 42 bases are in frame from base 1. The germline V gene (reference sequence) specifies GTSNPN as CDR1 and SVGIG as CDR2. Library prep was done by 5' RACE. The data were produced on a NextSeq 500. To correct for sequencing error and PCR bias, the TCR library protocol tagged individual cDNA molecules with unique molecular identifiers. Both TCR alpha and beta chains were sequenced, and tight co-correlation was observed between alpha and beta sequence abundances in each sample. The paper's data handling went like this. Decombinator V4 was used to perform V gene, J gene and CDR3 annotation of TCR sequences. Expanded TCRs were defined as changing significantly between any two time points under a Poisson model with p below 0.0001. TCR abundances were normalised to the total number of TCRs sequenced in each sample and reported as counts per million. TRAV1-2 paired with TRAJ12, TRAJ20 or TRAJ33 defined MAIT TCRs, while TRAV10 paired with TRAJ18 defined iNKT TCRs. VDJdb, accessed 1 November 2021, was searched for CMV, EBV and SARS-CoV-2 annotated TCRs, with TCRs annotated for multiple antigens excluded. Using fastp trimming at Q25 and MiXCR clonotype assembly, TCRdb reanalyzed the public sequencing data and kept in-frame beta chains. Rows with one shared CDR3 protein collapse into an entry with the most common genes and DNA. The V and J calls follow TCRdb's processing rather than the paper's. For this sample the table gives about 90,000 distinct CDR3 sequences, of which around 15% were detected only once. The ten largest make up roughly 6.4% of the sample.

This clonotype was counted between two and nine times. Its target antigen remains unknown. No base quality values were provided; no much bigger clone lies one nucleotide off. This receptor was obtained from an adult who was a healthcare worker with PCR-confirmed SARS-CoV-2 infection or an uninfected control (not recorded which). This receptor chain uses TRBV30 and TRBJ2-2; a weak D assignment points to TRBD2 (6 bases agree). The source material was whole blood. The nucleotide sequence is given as TGTGCCTGGATTGGCGGGATGAACACCGGGGAGCTGTTTTTT. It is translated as CAWIGGMNTGELFF.